This T cell receptor beta chain was profiled in a study of cytomegalovirus exposure and HLA in healthy donors. Study-level information: A prior study identified just under 120 million unique TCR beta sequences from 200 million or so T cells. Genetic ancestry analysis placed around four fifths of the approximately 390 donors that were genotyped in the Caucasian-associated cluster. Findings of the study overall: According to an earlier analysis, most TCR beta V segments yielded productive rearrangements about 90% or about 30% of the time.

Trimming stripped 2 bases from V and 9 bases from J, with 17 bases between. The CDR3 has 15 residues. Germline V gene sequence: CDR1 GTSNPN, CDR2 SVGIG (reference sequence). A multiplex PCR was run with 60 Vbeta primers and 13 Jbeta primers. Sequenced by immunoSEQ multiplex PCR; TCRdb stores in-frame clones only, minus some. The sample consists of roughly 80,000 clones, roughly two thirds of them appearing once. Donors in the study were healthy people who gave bone marrow. A word on this clone: Its antigen is not identified.

J is TRBJ1-6 and V is TRBV30; D may be TRBD1 (5 bases). The sequencing sample was made of PBMCs. The clonotype comes from a woman in her forties in good health and CMV-seropositive. The CDR3 reads CAWSRPPGIISPLHF. The CDR3 DNA follows: TGTGCCTGGAGTAGGCCGCCAGGGATAATTTCACCCCTCCACTTT.